This T cell receptor (beta chain) appears in the sequencing data of a study of cytomegalovirus exposure and HLA in healthy donors. The ends were cut back, 8 bases at V and 9 bases at J, with 20 bases in the middle. The CDR3 contains 13 residues. Per germline, CDR1 SNHLY and CDR2 FYNNEI. Primers: 60 Vbeta forward and 13 Jbeta reverse. Some clones are missing from TCRdb's copy, which holds only in-frame ones; the method was immunoSEQ multiplex PCR. Counted here are 140,000 or so clones, roughly 85% occurring once; the ten biggest clones make up 3.4%. Whole-study findings and limits: TCR beta chains numbering more than 150 were designated cytomegalovirus-associated. In a later analysis, TCR beta V- and J-gene trimming showed a link to a missense DCLRE1C variant. Earlier findings revealed that most TCR beta V segments proved productive either about 87% or about 30% of the time.

With respect to this clone: No antigen is known for it.

This chain connects TRBV2 to TRBJ2-7; D may be TRBD2 (7 bases). Sequencing was done on a sample of PBMCs. This TCR derives from a male donor in good health and CMV-seronegative. The chain's CDR3 is CASHTGTRGAQYF. The CDR3 DNA sequence: TGTGCCAGCCATACGGGGACTCGGGGGGCGCAGTACTTC.